This T cell receptor (beta chain) was profiled in a study of blood T cell repertoires in COVID-19. About the study: PBMCs, B-cell-depleted T cells, or T cells were the source of the cDNA or gDNA that made up the material.

The repertoire was sequenced with immunoSEQ multiplex PCR; TCRdb's copy has only in-frame clones and lacks some. The sample contains 80,000 to 100,000 clones, more than 80% of which appear only once. Sequencing was carried out using peripheral blood. This TCR was sampled from a woman aged 65 to 85 with acute or convalescent COVID-19.

CDR3 sequence reads: CSALDSRLAGGYQETQYF. DNA of the CDR3: TGCAGCGCCTTGGACAGCCGACTAGCGGGGGGGTACCAAGAGACCCAGTACTTC. V is TRBV29-1 and J is TRBJ2-5; 14 positions agree with TRBD2. The V gene's germline CDR1 is SQVTM and CDR2 ANQGSEA. This CDR3 is 18 amino acids long. The V gene end was trimmed by 7 bases and the J gene end by 0 bases; junction bases not matched to a gene: 13.